The 26 T cell receptor beta chains given below trace back to one sample, sequenced in a study of molecular identifiers for immune sequencing clone quantification. One entry per CDR3 protein results from TCRdb running MiXCR on the PCR reads. The sample lists under 800,000 distinct CDR3 sequences; 25% were seen once. Material: naive CD8+ T cells from blood, with Jurkat cell RNA spiked in. The subset was: FACS-sorted CD8+CD4-CCR7+CD45RA+ naive T cells. These receptors were collected from a human donor in good health. Some libraries in this study had Jurkat cell RNA spiked in.

This clonotype was observed a handful of times. The chain uses TRBV4-3 and TRBJ2-7; D gene unclear. The CDR3 has 13 residues. Germline V lookup: CDR1 LGHNA, CDR2 YSLEER. V lost 1 base and J 3 bases, leaving 7 bases between the germline ends. Here the CDR3 DNA reads TGCGCCAGCAGCCAAGCTGATGGCTACGAGCAGTACTTC. Amino acids: CASSQADGYEQYF.

On this clonotype: Since a much larger clone is just one base distant, this may be a read error. The chain uses TRBV12-5 and TRBJ1-1, with unresolved D. The V gene lost 1 base and the J gene lost 2 bases, with 11 bases spanning the gap. Germline assignment: CDR1 LGHNT and CDR2 FRNRAP. CDR3 length: 15 amino acids. This chain's CDR3 is CASGLERGGNTEAFF. The DNA of the CDR3 is TGTGCTAGTGGTTTGGAACGGGGAGGCAACACTGAAGCTTTCTTT.

A few counts support this clonotype. The J gene is TRBJ2-1, the V gene TRBV19; D possibly corresponds to TRBD1 (6 bases). CDR1 is LNHDA, CDR2 SQIVND, per germline (reference sequence). The CDR3 totals 12 residues. V lost 1 base and J 10 bases, leaving 8 bases between the germline ends. Here the CDR3 reads CASSIVRGEQFF. The CDR3 DNA reads as TGTGCCAGTAGTATAGTTAGGGGGGAGCAGTTCTTC. The full variable domain, with the rest looked up from reference TRBV19 and TRBJ2-1, is DGGITQSPKYLFRKEGQNVTLSCEQNLNHDAMYWYRQDPGQGLRLIYYSQIVNDFQKGDIAEGYSVSREKKESFPLTVTSAQKNPTAFYLCASSIVRGEQFFGPGTRLTVL.

This clonotype was counted many times. The chain links TRBV5-6 to TRBJ1-5, with 7 bases fitting TRBD1. The germline gives CDR1 SGHDT, CDR2 YYEEEE. Trimming took 5 bases from V and 2 from J; bases not matched to a gene: 7. The CDR3 extends over 15 amino acids. This CDR3 is CASSLRDRGNQPQHF. The CDR3 DNA reads TGTGCCAGCAGTTTAAGGGACAGAGGCAATCAGCCCCAGCATTTT.

This clonotype came up many times. The chain links TRBV12-3 or TRBV12-4 to TRBJ2-3, with 7 bases lining up with TRBD2. The CDR3 has 15 amino acids. V trimming: 6 bases; J trimming: 3 bases; junction bases outside the gene matches: 9. This CDR3 is CASSGGGSMTDTQYF. The CDR3 nucleotides read TGTGCCAGCAGCGGTGGCGGGAGTATGACAGATACGCAGTATTTT.

This clonotype was seen ten or more times. The rearrangement joins TRBV11-3 to TRBJ2-5, with TRBD1 matching 10 bases. With V trimmed by 5 bases and J by 5 bases, 8 bases remained unmatched. The CDR3 is 15 residues long. From germline, CDR1 is SGHNT and CDR2 YENEEA. CDR3 nucleotide sequence: TGTGCCAGCAGCCCGAGGACAGGGGGACCGGAGACCCAGTACTTC. Its translation is CASSPRTGGPETQYF.

In the case of this clonotype: A read error may account for a junction end that differs from germline. The genes are TRBV11-2 and TRBJ1-4, with D tentatively TRBD1 (6 bases). CDR1 is SGHAT and CDR2 is FQNNGV in the germline V gene. The CDR3 extends over 16 amino acids. The CDR3 nucleotides read TGTGCCAGCAGCTTAGGTCTGAGGGGGATAGTTGAAAAACTGTTTTTC. This gives the protein CASSLGLRGIVEKLFF.

At least ten counts were recorded for this clonotype. The chain employs TRBV5-1 and TRBJ1-5; D unclear. The CDR3 contains 14 residues. Trimming removed 4 bases at V and 0 bases at J, with 8 bases between. Per the germline V gene, CDR1 is SGHRS and CDR2 is YFSETQ. The chain's CDR3 is CASSRDASNQPQHF. The CDR3 DNA reads TGCGCCAGCAGCCGTGACGCTAGCAATCAGCCCCAGCATTTT.

Remarks on this clonotype: A much bigger clone sits one base away, suggesting this may be a read error. The CDR3, as DNA: TGTGCCTGGACAGATGGGGGCCCCTACGCGCAGTACTTC. Translated: CAWTDGGPYAQYF. The gene calls are TRBV30 and TRBJ2-7; maybe TRBD1 (6 bases). The CDR3 totals 13 residues. CDR1 GTSNPN and CDR2 SVGIG come from the germline V gene (reference sequence).

This clonotype was seen at least ten times. J is TRBJ2-5 and V is TRBV6-5; either TRBD1 or TRBD2 may fit D (5 bases each). Germline V lookup: CDR1 MNHEY, CDR2 SVGAGI. Trimming removed 2 bases from V and 4 bases from J, with 11 bases in between. The CDR3 length is 14 residues. The CDR3 DNA follows: TGTGCCAGCAGTTACGTCGTGGGACGAGAGACCCAGTACTTC. This translates into CASSYVVGRETQYF.

On this clonotype: This may be a read error, as it is one base from a much larger clone. This chain joins TRBV9 and TRBJ2-3; 8 bases line up with TRBD2. CDR1 and CDR2 (germline): SGDLS, YYNGEE. The CDR3 is 17 amino acids. CDR3 residues: CASCVEDSGARTDTQYF. DNA of the CDR3: TGTGCCAGCTGCGTAGAGGATAGCGGGGCCCGCACAGATACGCAGTATTTT.

This chain connects TRBV7-9 to TRBJ2-7; weak D call: TRBD2 (6 bases). The V end was cut by 5 bases, the J end by 4 bases, with 21 bases between. This CDR3 comprises 16 residues. Germline V CDR1 and CDR2: SEHNR, FQNEAQ (reference sequence). CDR3 protein: CASSTSLSGREYEQYF. The CDR3 bases are TGTGCCAGCAGCACCTCACTTTCCGGGAGAGAATACGAGCAGTACTTC.

This clonotype was seen many times. The chain employs TRBV30 and TRBJ2-7, with TRBD2 identical over 8 bases. The germline gives CDR1 GTSNPN, CDR2 SVGIG (reference sequence). V dropped 3 bases and J dropped 2; count of bases not matched to a gene: 3. This CDR3 contains 13 residues. CDR3 residues: CAWSTSGPYEQYF. CDR3 coding DNA: TGTGCCTGGAGCACTAGCGGACCCTACGAGCAGTACTTC.

A few counts support this clonotype. The rearrangement uses TRBV4-3 and TRBJ1-1; perhaps TRBD1 as D (5 bases). V was pared by 2 bases and J by 0 bases, with 16 bases between. This CDR3 contains 17 residues. In germline, CDR1 is LGHNA, CDR2 YSLEER. The CDR3 nucleotides are TGCGCCAGCAGCCAACAACCAGGCTGGGGGATGAACACTGAAGCTTTCTTT. It translates to CASSQQPGWGMNTEAFF.

This chain uses TRBV12-5 with TRBJ2-7, with D maybe TRBD2 (5 bases). V dropped 7 bases and J dropped 3 bases, with 16 bases sitting between them. There are 14 residues in the CDR3. CDR1 is LGHNT and CDR2 is FRNRAP in the germline V gene. CDR3 region: CASASPGNLYEQYF. In nucleotides, the CDR3 is TGTGCTAGTGCCTCCCCGGGAAATCTCTACGAGCAGTACTTC.

The V and J genes are TRBV12-3 or TRBV12-4 and TRBJ1-6; D call uncertain. V was clipped by 3 bases and J by 0 bases, with 6 bases between them. The CDR3 is 15 residues long. CDR3 amino acids: CASSLRYSYNSPLHF. The CDR3, as DNA: TGTGCCAGCAGTTTGCGATACTCCTATAATTCACCCCTCCACTTT.

In this sample, this clonotype turned up a few times. The V gene is TRBV27, the J gene TRBJ1-5, with D uncertain. V was cut by 4 bases and J by 5 bases, with 12 bases left in between. The CDR3 extends over 14 amino acids. Germline V gene data show CDR1 as MNHEY and CDR2 as SMNVEV (reference sequence). In DNA form, the CDR3 reads TGTGCCAGCAGTTCGACGGGATTCTATCAGCCCCAGCATTTT. Translating it yields CASSSTGFYQPQHF.

V gene TRBV7-6 combines with J gene TRBJ2-3; D not resolved. Germline lookup yields CDR1 SGHVS and CDR2 FNYEAQ. The CDR3 loop spans 16 amino acids. Trimming shortened V by 5 bases and J by 0 bases, and 15 bases separated the two germline ends. The CDR3 bases are TGTGCCAGCAGCCAGAATGAAGTATTTAGCACAGATACGCAGTATTTT. It is translated as CASSQNEVFSTDTQYF.

This clonotype was counted between two and nine times. The CDR3 DNA sequence: TGCGCCAGCAGCTGGGGCGGGGCGACTGAGATCGACAATGAGCAGTTCTTC. Translating it yields CASSWGGATEIDNEQFF. This chain connects TRBV5-1 to TRBJ2-1; TRBD2 is a possible D gene (6 bases). CDR3 length: 17 amino acids. Per the germline V gene, CDR1 is SGHRS and CDR2 is YFSETQ. V lost 3 bases and J lost 5, with 21 bases in between.

This clonotype was detected a few times. The rearrangement joins TRBV4-1 to TRBJ2-1; 10 bases align to TRBD2. After removal of 0 bases from V and 0 bases from J, the junction contained 8 bases not matched to a gene. In germline, CDR1 is MGHRA, CDR2 YSYEKL. The CDR3 contains 19 residues. The CDR3 DNA reads as TGCGCCAGCAGCCAAGAACAGGGACTAGCGTTTAGCTCCTACAATGAGCAGTTCTTC. Translating gives CASSQEQGLAFSSYNEQFF.

The rearrangement joins TRBV19 to TRBJ2-5; the D gene is possibly TRBD2 (6 bases). Trimming shortened V by 5 bases and J by 7 bases, and 20 bases separated the two germline ends. This CDR3 region has 15 residues. Germline V gives CDR1 LNHDA, CDR2 SQIVND (reference sequence). In DNA, the CDR3 is TGTGCCAGTAGTCCCTCACGGGACTTTGCTGGGACCCAGTACTTC. This sequence encodes CASSPSRDFAGTQYF.

This clonotype occurred a few times. The chain combines TRBV19 with TRBJ1-5; 8 bases are a match to TRBD1. From germline, CDR1 is LNHDA and CDR2 SQIVND (reference sequence). The CDR3 has 16 residues. Trimming took 8 bases from V and 1 from J; bases not matched to a gene: 10. The CDR3 DNA reads TGTGCCAGTTCCCCTCGGACAGGGTTGAGCAATCAGCCCCAGCATTTT. Translation gives CASSPRTGLSNQPQHF.

This clonotype was seen more than once but under ten times. This chain uses TRBV6-5 with TRBJ1-5; 8 bases fit TRBD1. CDR1 is MNHEY, CDR2 SVGAGI, per germline. V was pared by 6 bases and J by 7 bases, with 5 bases of the junction left unmatched. The CDR3 is 13 amino acids. In nucleotides, the CDR3 is TGTGCCAGCAGCGACAGGGGATACCAGCCCCAGCATTTT. Residues: CASSDRGYQPQHF.

The sample holds one count of this clonotype. The J gene is TRBJ2-2, the V gene TRBV27; D might be TRBD1 (6 bases). This CDR3 contains 14 residues. Trimming left V 8 bases short and J 7 bases short, with 17 bases between. Germline V lookup: CDR1 MNHEY, CDR2 SMNVEV (reference sequence). CDR3 nucleotides: TGTGCCAGCGGTCCCGGGACAAACTTCGGGGAGCTGTTTTTT. Protein: CASGPGTNFGELFF.

The chain couples TRBV20-1 to TRBJ2-1, with 10 bases identical to TRBD2. The CDR3 extends over 16 amino acids. Trimming removed 5 bases from V and 6 bases from J; junction bases left unmatched: 13. CDR1 is DFQATT, CDR2 SNEGSKA, per germline (reference sequence). The CDR3: CSARFLLAGITNEQFF. In DNA form, the CDR3 reads TGCAGTGCTCGATTCCTACTAGCGGGAATAACCAATGAGCAGTTCTTC.

The chain recombines TRBV15 with TRBJ2-5; TRBD1 or TRBD2 may be the D gene (5 bases each). CDR1 is LNHNV and CDR2 is YYDKDF in the germline V gene (reference sequence). Trimming stripped 1 base from V and 5 bases from J, with 26 bases between. The CDR3 has 19 amino acids. CDR3 in amino acids: CATSRVGVEKGIRSETQYF. The CDR3 DNA follows: TGTGCCACCAGCAGAGTGGGGGTGGAGAAGGGGATTCGGTCGGAGACCCAGTACTTC.